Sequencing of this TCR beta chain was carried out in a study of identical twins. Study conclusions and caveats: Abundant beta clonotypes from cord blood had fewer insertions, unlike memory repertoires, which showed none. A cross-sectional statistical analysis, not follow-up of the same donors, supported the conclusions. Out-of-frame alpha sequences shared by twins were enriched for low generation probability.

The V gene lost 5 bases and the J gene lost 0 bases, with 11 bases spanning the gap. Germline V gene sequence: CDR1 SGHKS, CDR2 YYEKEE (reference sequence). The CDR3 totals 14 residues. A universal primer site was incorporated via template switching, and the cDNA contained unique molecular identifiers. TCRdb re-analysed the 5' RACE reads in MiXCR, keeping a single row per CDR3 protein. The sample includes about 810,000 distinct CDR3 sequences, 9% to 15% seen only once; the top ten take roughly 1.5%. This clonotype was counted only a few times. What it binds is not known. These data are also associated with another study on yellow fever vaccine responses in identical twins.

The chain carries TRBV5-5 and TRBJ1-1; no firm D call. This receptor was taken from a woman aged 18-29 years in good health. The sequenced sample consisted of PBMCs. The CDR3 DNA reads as TGTGCCAGCAGTTATCCCGGATTGAACACTGAAGCTTTCTTT. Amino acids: CASSYPGLNTEAFF.